This TCR beta chain was found in a study of T-cell reconstitution after alpha-beta-depleted transplantation in children. V trimming: 5 bases; J trimming: 2 bases; junction bases outside the gene matches: 4. The CDR3 consists of 15 residues. Germline assignment: CDR1 SGHAT and CDR2 FQNNGV. This clonotype was observed a handful of times. Unique molecular identifiers were used to barcode this TCRbeta library. One entry per CDR3 protein results from TCRdb running MiXCR on the PCR reads. The repertoire includes hundreds of thousands of distinct CDR3 sequences, 10% to 15% of them detected once, and approximately 4.3% sits in the top ten.

Sequencing was performed on PBMCs, taken from the stem cell graft. V gene TRBV11-2 combines with J gene TRBJ1-2; 11 bases line up with TRBD1. The receptor's source is a human donor who donated a stem cell graft to a child with Fanconi anemia. The CDR3 bases are TGTGCCAGCAGCCCTCGGGACAGGGGGAACTATGGCTACACCTTC. It yields the protein CASSPRDRGNYGYTF.